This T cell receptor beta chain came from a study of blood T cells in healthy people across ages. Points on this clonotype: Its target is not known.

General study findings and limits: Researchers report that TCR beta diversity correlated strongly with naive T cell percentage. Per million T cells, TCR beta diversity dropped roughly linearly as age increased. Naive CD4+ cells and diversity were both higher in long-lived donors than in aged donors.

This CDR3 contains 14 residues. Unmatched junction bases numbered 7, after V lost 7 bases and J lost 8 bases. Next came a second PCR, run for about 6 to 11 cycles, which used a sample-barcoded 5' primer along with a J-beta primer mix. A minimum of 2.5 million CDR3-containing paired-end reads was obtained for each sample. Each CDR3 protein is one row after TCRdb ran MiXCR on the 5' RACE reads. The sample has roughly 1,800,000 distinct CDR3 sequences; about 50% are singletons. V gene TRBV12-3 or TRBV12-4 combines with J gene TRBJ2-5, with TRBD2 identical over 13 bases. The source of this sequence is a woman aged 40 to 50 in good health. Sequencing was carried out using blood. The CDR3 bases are TGTGCCAGCACCCTGGGACTAGCGGGGAGCACCCAGTACTTC. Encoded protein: CASTLGLAGSTQYF.